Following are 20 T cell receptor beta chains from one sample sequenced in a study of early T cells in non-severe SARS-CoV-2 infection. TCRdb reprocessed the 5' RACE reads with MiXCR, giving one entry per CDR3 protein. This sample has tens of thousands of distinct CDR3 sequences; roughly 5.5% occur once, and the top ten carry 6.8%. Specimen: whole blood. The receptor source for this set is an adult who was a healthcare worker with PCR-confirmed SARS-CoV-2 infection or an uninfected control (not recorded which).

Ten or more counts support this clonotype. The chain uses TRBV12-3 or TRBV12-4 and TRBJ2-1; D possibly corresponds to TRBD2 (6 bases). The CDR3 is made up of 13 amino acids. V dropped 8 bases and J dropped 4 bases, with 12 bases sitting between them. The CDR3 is CASQAGRYNEQFF. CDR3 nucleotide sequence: TGTGCCAGCCAGGCGGGACGGTACAATGAGCAGTTCTTC.

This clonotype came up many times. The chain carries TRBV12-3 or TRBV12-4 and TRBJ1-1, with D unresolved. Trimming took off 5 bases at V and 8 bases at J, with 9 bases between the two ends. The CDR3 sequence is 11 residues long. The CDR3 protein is CASSRSEEAFF. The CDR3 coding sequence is TGTGCCAGCAGTAGGTCGGAGGAAGCTTTCTTT.

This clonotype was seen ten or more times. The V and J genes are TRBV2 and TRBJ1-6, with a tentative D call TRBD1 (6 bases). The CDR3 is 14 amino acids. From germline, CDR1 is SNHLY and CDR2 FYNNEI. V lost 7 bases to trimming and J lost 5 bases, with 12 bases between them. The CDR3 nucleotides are TGTGCCAGCACGGACAGAACCAATAATTCACCCCTCCACTTT. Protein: CASTDRTNNSPLHF.

In DNA, the CDR3 is TGTGCCAGCAGGGGACAGGGGGCCTACAATGAGCAGTTCTTC. Protein product: CASRGQGAYNEQFF. The V and J genes are TRBV6-1 and TRBJ2-1; 11 positions agree with TRBD1. V lost 6 bases, J lost 2 bases, and 0 bases stayed unmatched. Germline CDR1 MNHNS, CDR2 SASEGT. The CDR3 runs 14 residues.

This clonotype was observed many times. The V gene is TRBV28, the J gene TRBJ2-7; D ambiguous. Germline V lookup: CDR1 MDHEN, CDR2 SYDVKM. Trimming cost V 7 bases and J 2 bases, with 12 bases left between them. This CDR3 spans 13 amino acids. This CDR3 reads CASTDTPTYEQYF. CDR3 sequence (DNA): TGTGCCAGCACCGACACCCCAACCTACGAGCAGTACTTC.

The CDR3 protein is CSVGYGQGNQPQHF. Written as DNA, the CDR3 is TGCAGCGTTGGCTACGGACAGGGGAATCAGCCCCAGCATTTT. The chain links TRBV29-1 to TRBJ1-5, with TRBD1 matching 9 bases. The CDR3 consists of 14 residues. From germline, CDR1 is SQVTM and CDR2 ANQGSEA. Trimming at V came to 4 bases and at J to 4 bases, leaving 5 bases not matched to a gene.

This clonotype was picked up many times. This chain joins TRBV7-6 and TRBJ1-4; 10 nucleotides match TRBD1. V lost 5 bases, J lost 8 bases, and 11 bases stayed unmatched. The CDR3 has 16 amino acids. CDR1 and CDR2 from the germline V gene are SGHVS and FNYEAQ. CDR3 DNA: TGTGCCAGCAGCAGCCCGGGACAGGGGATTGGAGAAAAACTGTTTTTT. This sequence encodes CASSSPGQGIGEKLFF.

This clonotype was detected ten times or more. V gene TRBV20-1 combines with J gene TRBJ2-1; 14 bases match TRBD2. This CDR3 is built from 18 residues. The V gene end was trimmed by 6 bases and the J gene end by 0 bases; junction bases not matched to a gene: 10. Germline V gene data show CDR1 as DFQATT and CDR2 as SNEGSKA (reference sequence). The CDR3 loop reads CSALKRLAGGSSYNEQFF. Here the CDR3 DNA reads TGCAGTGCCCTTAAAAGACTAGCGGGAGGGAGCTCCTACAATGAGCAGTTCTTC.

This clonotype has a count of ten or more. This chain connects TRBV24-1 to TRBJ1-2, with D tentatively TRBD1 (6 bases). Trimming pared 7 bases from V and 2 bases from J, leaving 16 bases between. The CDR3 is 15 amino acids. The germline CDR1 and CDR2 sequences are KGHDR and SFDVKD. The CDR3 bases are TGTGCCACCAGGGGCAGGGGAAATGGGAACTATGGCTACACCTTC. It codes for CATRGRGNGNYGYTF.

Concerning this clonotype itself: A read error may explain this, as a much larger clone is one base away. The CDR3 spells CASSFCGKTGAADTQYF. CDR3 in DNA: TGTGCCAGCAGTTTTTGCGGGAAGACAGGGGCGGCGGATACGCAGTATTTT. The chain joins TRBV12-3 or TRBV12-4 to TRBJ2-3, with TRBD1 matching 8 bases. Trimming cost V 3 bases and J 6 bases; bases outside gene matches: 14. The CDR3 is 17 amino acids.

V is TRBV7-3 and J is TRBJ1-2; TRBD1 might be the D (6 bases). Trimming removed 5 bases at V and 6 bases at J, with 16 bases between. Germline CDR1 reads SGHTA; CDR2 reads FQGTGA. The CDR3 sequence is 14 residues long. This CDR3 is CASSPTGQQNGYTF. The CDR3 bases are TGTGCCAGCAGCCCAACCGGACAGCAAAATGGCTACACCTTC.

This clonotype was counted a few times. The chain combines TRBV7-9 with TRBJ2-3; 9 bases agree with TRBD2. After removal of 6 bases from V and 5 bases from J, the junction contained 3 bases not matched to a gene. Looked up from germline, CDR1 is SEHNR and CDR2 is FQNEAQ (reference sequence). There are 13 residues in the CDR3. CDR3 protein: CASRWRGGDTQYF. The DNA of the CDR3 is TGTGCCAGCAGATGGCGGGGGGGAGATACGCAGTATTTT.

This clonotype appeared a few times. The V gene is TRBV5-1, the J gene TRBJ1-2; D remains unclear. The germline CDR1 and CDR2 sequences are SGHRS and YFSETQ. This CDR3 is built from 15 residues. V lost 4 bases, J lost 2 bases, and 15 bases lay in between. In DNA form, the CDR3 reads TGCGCCAGCAGCACACCGGGGAGGGCAAACTATGGCTACACCTTC. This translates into CASSTPGRANYGYTF.

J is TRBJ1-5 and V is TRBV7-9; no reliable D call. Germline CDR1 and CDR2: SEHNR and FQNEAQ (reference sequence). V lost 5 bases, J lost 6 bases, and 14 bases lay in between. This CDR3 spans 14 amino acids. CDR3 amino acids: CASSGILGGQPQHF. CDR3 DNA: TGTGCCAGCAGCGGGATCCTTGGAGGTCAGCCCCAGCATTTT.

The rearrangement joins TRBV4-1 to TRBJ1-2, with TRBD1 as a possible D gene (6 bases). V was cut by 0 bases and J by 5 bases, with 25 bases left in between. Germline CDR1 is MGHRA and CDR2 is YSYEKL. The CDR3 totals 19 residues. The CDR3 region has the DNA TGCGCCAGCAGCCAAGACCCTCGGGGGGCCGATTCGAGGATTTATGGCTACACCTTC. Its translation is CASSQDPRGADSRIYGYTF.

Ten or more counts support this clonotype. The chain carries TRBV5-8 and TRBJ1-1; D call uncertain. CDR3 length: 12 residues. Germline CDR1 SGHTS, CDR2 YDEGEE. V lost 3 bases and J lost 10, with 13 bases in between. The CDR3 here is CASSSGRRRAFF. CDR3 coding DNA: TGTGCCAGCAGCTCCGGGAGGAGGCGAGCTTTCTTT.

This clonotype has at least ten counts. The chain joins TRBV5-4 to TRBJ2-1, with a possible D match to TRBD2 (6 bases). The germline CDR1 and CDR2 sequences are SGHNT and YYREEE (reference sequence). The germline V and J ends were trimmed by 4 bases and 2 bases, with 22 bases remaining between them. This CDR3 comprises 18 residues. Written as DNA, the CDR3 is TGTGCCAGCAGCCTGGCTGTGTCGGGACTGTCCCCCTACAATGAGCAGTTCTTC. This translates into CASSLAVSGLSPYNEQFF.

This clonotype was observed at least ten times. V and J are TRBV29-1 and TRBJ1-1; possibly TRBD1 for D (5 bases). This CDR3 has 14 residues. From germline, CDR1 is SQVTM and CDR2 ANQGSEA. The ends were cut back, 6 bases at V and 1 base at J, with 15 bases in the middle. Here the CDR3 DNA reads TGCAGCGTCCGAACTTCCGGGGGGAACACTGAAGCTTTCTTT. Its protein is CSVRTSGGNTEAFF.

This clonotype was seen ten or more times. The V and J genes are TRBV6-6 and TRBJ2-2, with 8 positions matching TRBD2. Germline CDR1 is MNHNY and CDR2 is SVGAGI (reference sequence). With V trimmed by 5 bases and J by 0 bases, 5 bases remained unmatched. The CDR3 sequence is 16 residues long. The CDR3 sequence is CASSASGSSNTGELFF. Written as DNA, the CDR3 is TGTGCCAGCAGTGCTAGCGGGTCTTCGAACACCGGGGAGCTGTTTTTT.

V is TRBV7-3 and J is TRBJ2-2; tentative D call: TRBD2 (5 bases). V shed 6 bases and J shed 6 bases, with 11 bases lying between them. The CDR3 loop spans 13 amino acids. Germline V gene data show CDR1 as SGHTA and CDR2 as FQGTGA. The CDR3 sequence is CASSARASGELFF. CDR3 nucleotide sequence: TGTGCCAGCAGTGCGAGGGCGTCCGGGGAGCTGTTTTTT. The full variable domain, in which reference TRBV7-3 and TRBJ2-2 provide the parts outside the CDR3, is GAGVSQTPSNKVTEKGKYVELRCDPISGHTALYWYRQSLGQGPEFLIYFQGTGAADDSGLPNDRFFAVRPEGSVSTLKIQRTERGDSAVYLCASSARASGELFFGEGSRLTVL.